The rows below give T cell receptor beta chains drawn from one sample of a study of cytomegalovirus exposure and HLA in healthy donors. Using immunoSEQ multiplex PCR, the repertoire was profiled, and TCRdb retains in-frame clones only, with some absent. The sample yields roughly 80,000 clones, of which the top ten take up less than 0.6%. Sequencing was performed on PBMCs. Receptor source: a man aged 50 to 59 in good health and CMV-seronegative. The CDR3 runs from the conserved cysteine through the conserved F or W. Each record gives: J gene, V gene, D gene, CDR3 protein, CDR3 DNA. A D gene is named only where the DNA matches it firmly.

>TRBJ2-7|TRBV28|NA
CASSLLYEQYF
TGTGCCAGCAGTTTATTATACGAGCAGTACTTC
>TRBJ1-5|TRBV10-2|NA
CASSEWNGGLEHF
TGCGCCAGCAGTGAGTGGAACGGGGGTTTGGAGCATTTT
>TRBJ2-2|TRBV18|TRBD1
CASSTGTEHTGELFF
TGTGCCAGCTCAACAGGGACAGAGCACACCGGGGAGCTGTTTTTT
>TRBJ2-1|TRBV6-5|TRBD1
CASSYAGTGRLNGQFF
TGTGCCAGCAGTTACGCCGGGACAGGGCGGCTCAATGGGCAGTTCTTC
>TRBJ1-4|TRBV5-4|NA
CASSLAPPEKLFF
TGTGCCAGCAGCTTGGCCCCCCCAGAAAAACTGTTTTTT
>TRBJ1-1|TRBV9|TRBD1
CASSAGQGPTEAFF
TGTGCCAGCAGCGCTGGACAGGGACCCACTGAAGCTTTCTTT
>TRBJ2-1|TRBV29-1|NA
CSGRTGIGYNEQFF
TGCAGCGGCAGAACAGGGATAGGGTACAATGAGCAGTTCTTC
>TRBJ2-7|TRBV7-2|TRBD1
CASSLRDRGKRYEQYF
TGTGCCAGCAGCTTAAGGGACAGGGGGAAGCGGTACGAGCAGTACTTC
>TRBJ1-2|TRBV10-3|NA
CAIRENGGYGYTF
TGTGCCATCAGAGAAAATGGGGGCTACGGCTACACCTTC
>TRBJ1-6|TRBV7-8|TRBD1
CASSLALDSTGFSPLHF
TGTGCCAGCAGCTTAGCGTTAGATTCGACAGGGTTTTCACCCCTCCACTTT
>TRBJ1-2|TRBV5-4|TRBD1
CASSFDRGQNYGYTF
TGTGCCAGCAGCTTCGACAGGGGGCAAAACTATGGCTACACCTTC
>TRBJ1-5|TRBV6-6|NA
CASSRGYRENQPQHF
TGTGCCAGCTCACGTGGTTACAGGGAAAATCAGCCCCAGCATTTT
>TRBJ1-4|TRBV7-2|NA
CASSRQGTIAEKLFF
TGTGCCAGCAGCAGGCAGGGGACGATTGCAGAAAAACTGTTTTTT
>TRBJ2-3|TRBV19|NA
CASSSGDYEDTQYF
TGTGCCAGTAGTAGCGGGGATTATGAGGATACGCAGTATTTT
>TRBJ1-2|TRBV5-1|NA
CASSLNRDVYGYTF
TGCGCCAGCAGCTTAAACAGGGACGTCTATGGCTACACCTTC
>TRBJ1-2|TRBV10-3|TRBD1
CAGSTGADGYTF
TGTGCCGGATCGACAGGGGCGGATGGCTACACCTTC